This TCR beta chain was observed in a study of blood T cell repertoires in COVID-19. The overall study: COVID-19 samples collected from the United States, Italy and Spain covered acute and convalescent phases.

In the authors' methods: Counts of nucleated cells, estimated from reference gene primer amplification, were obtained. Assay: immunoSEQ multiplex PCR; the TCRdb copy retains only in-frame clones and omits some. The V and J calls and the clone size are those of that table, but D and trimming were determined from the DNA. The table lists 35,000 to 50,000 clones, 70% to 90% of them singletons. Germline V gene lookup returns CDR1 SGHNT and CDR2 YENEEA. This CDR3 region has 13 residues. Trimming cost V 3 bases and J 1 base, with 3 bases left between them. This TCR was sampled from a human donor in a cohort sampled during active COVID-19. The chain recombines TRBV11-3 with TRBJ2-2; D unclear. Sequencing was done on a sample of peripheral blood. The CDR3 DNA reads as TGTGCCAGCAGCTTCGGGAACACCGGGGAGCTGTTTTTT. Its protein product is CASSFGNTGELFF.